The sequence of this T cell receptor (delta chain) was determined in a study of gamma-delta chains in newborns, infants, children. For the study at large: Polyclonal expansion of innate γδ T cells after birth follows microbial exposure.

This clone has more than one count but fewer than ten. Per the germline V gene, CDR1 is GEAIGNYY and CDR2 is EKD. J was trimmed by 3 bases and V by 3 bases; bases with no gene match: 20. This CDR3 region has 19 residues. TCRdb called clones from the reads again using CATT. The sample lists approximately 3,200 delta-chain clones, approximately 52% seen once, with approximately 6.3% in the top ten. Sequencing used blood. This chain connects TRDV2 to TRDJ1, with TRDD3 identical over 8 bases. This sequence originates from a child who received the measles vaccine. CDR3 in DNA: TGTGCCTGTGACCCCCTACTGGGGGTCTCCCAAAGAGTGTCCGATAAACTCATCTTT. This sequence encodes CACDPLLGVSQRVSDKLIF.